This T cell receptor (beta chain) is drawn from a study of blood T cells in healthy people across ages. Alongside a J-beta primer mix, a sample-barcoded 5' primer served in a second PCR lasting roughly 7 to 11 cycles. One entry per CDR3 protein results from TCRdb running MiXCR on the 5' RACE reads. The repertoire holds fewer than 950,000 distinct CDR3 sequences, with approximately 55% as singletons. The junction had 6 bases not matched to a gene; V was cut back by 6 bases and J by 2 bases. Germline CDR1 MNHNS, CDR2 SASEGT. The CDR3 totals 14 residues. This clonotype appeared a few times. Its antigen is still unknown. Overall study results and limits: Shifts in expanded clonotypes may have been confounded by donor CMV status, which was unknown.

The chain employs TRBV6-1 and TRBJ2-7, with 8 bases fitting TRBD2. What was sequenced was blood. The sequence was collected from a man at least 80 years old in good health. CDR3 region: CASSSGTSAYEQYF. For the CDR3, the DNA is TGTGCCAGCAGCTCCGGGACTAGTGCCTACGAGCAGTACTTC.